This T cell receptor (beta chain) was obtained from a study of identical twins. CDR1 is SGHRS, CDR2 YFSETQ, per germline. The CDR3 loop spans 16 amino acids. The V gene lost 4 bases and the J gene lost 2 bases, with 17 bases spanning the gap. A universal primer binding site was introduced by template switching. The final cDNA contained unique molecular identifiers. In TCRdb, the 5' RACE reads were re-called with MiXCR into one record per CDR3 protein. Among 400,000 to 550,000 distinct CDR3 sequences listed, 20% to 30% were seen once. This clonotype was counted a few times. Its antigen is unknown. Points from the study as a whole: Conclusions were drawn cross-sectionally by statistical analysis, without following the same donors.

These same records also appear under a second study, on T cells expressing NK-cell markers.

The receptor was derived from a woman under 30 in good health. The chain joins TRBV5-1 to TRBJ2-3, with D perhaps TRBD2 (6 bases). The specimen sequenced was CD4+ T cells sorted from blood. The CDR3, as DNA: TGCGCCAGCAGCGTTTGGGACTCCATAATCACAGATACGCAGTATTTT. Amino acid sequence: CASSVWDSIITDTQYF.